Below, 31 T cell receptor beta chains from the same sample are listed, as sequenced in a study of T cells in Graves' hyperthyroidism and ophthalmopathy. Amplified TCR beta CDR3 regions derived from RNA transcripts. The primer set for the first-round RT-PCR of the TCR CDR3 was HTBI. TCRdb itself ran the multiplex PCR reads through MiXCR, one entry per CDR3 protein. The sample lists about 360,000 distinct CDR3 sequences, roughly an eighth occurring once. The sample was blood. The receptors shown here come from a young woman with Graves' hyperthyroidism.

There are a few counts of this clonotype. The V gene is TRBV5-4, the J gene TRBJ1-1; tentative D call: TRBD1 (6 bases). V was clipped by 1 base and J by 2 bases, with 12 bases between them. This CDR3 has 15 residues. The V gene's germline CDR1 is SGHNT and CDR2 YYREEE (reference sequence). The CDR3 DNA sequence: TGTGCCAGCAGCTTGATTACAGGGTCTAACACTGAAGCTTTCTTT. Translated: CASSLITGSNTEAFF.

This clonotype showed up just a few times. The rearrangement joins TRBV4-3 to TRBJ1-2; no clear D gene. CDR1 LGHNA and CDR2 YSLEER come from the germline V gene. The CDR3 length is 13 residues. V lost 0 bases and J lost 3, with 5 bases in between. The CDR3 here is CASSQELDYGYTF. The DNA for the CDR3 is TGCGCCAGCAGCCAAGAGTTGGACTATGGCTACACCTTC.

This clonotype has at least ten counts. CDR3 DNA sequence: TGTGCCAGCTGGGACAGGGGCACTGAAGCTTTCTTT. It encodes CASWDRGTEAFF. The V and J genes are TRBV2 and TRBJ1-1, with 10 bases that match TRBD1. The CDR3 runs to 12 residues. Germline assignment: CDR1 SNHLY and CDR2 FYNNEI. After removal of 8 bases from V and 4 bases from J, the junction contained 1 base not matched to a gene.

The rearrangement links TRBV19 to TRBJ1-1; 7 nucleotides align to TRBD1. Germline V gene lookup returns CDR1 LNHDA and CDR2 SQIVND (reference sequence). V was clipped by 4 bases and J by 3 bases; unmatched bases: 11. This CDR3 has 16 amino acids. The CDR3 DNA follows: TGTGCCAGTAGTACGAGGGACAGCATATTTGACACTGAAGCTTTCTTT. It yields the protein CASSTRDSIFDTEAFF.

Ten or more counts support this clonotype. The chain recombines TRBV3-1 with TRBJ1-2; D is unresolved. The germline gives CDR1 LGHDT, CDR2 YNNKEL (reference sequence). There are 13 residues in the CDR3. The V and J ends lost 1 base and 2 bases respectively, with 5 bases between them. The CDR3 spells CASSQGKNYGYTF. The CDR3 nucleotides read TGTGCCAGCAGCCAAGGGAAAAACTATGGCTACACCTTC.

This clonotype was found many times. The J gene is TRBJ2-7, the V gene TRBV28, with 7 bases matching TRBD1. There are 14 residues in the CDR3. J gave up 2 bases and V 6 bases, and 7 bases lay outside the gene matches. Per germline, CDR1 MDHEN and CDR2 SYDVKM. CDR3 residues: CASRTSGQPYEQYF. DNA for the CDR3: TGTGCCAGCAGGACTTCGGGACAGCCCTACGAGCAGTACTTC.

This clonotype was seen a few times. This may stem from a read error, because a much larger clone lies one nucleotide away. The chain uses TRBV27 and TRBJ2-1, with 9 nucleotides matching TRBD2. The J call is uncertain, as TRBJ2-7 better fits the DNA end. CDR3 length: 17 residues. Per germline, CDR1 MNHEY and CDR2 SMNVEV (reference sequence). The CDR3 is CASSQVWREGRNNEQYF. The CDR3 region has the DNA TGTGCCAGCAGCCAAGTCTGGCGGGAGGGCCGGAACAATGAGCAGTACTTC.

Ten or more counts support this clonotype. This chain links TRBV18 with TRBJ2-5; D may be TRBD1 or TRBD2 (6 bases each). There are 14 residues in the CDR3. V was cut by 1 base and J by 5 bases, with 11 bases left in between. The germline gives CDR1 KGHSH, CDR2 LQKENI. CDR3 DNA sequence: TGTGCCAGCTCACCACAGGGGGGATCGGAGACCCAGTACTTC. Its protein is CASSPQGGSETQYF.

This clonotype was detected ten times or more. The chain employs TRBV18 and TRBJ1-1; D gene unclear. The germline V and J ends were trimmed by 5 bases and 0 bases, with 13 bases remaining between them. CDR1 is KGHSH, CDR2 LQKENI, per germline. This CDR3 comprises 15 residues. DNA for the CDR3: TGTGCCAGCTCAACCGCCAGCCTTATGAACACTGAAGCTTTCTTT. It codes for CASSTASLMNTEAFF.

Only a few counts were recorded for this clonotype. The chain is built from TRBV4-3 and TRBJ1-6, with D maybe TRBD1 (5 bases). Germline CDR1 reads LGHNA; CDR2 reads YSLEER. CDR3 length: 14 amino acids. The V gene lost 4 bases and the J gene lost 7 bases, with 11 bases spanning the gap. The CDR3 DNA reads TGCGCCAGCAGCCGAGGGGCGGGAAATTCACCCCTCCACTTT. Protein sequence: CASSRGAGNSPLHF.

This clonotype was seen ten or more times. The V call is TRBV28, the J call TRBJ2-7, with a possible D match to TRBD2 (6 bases). This CDR3 is 14 amino acids long. Germline CDR1 reads MDHEN; CDR2 reads SYDVKM. The germline V and J ends were trimmed by 7 bases and 2 bases, with 15 bases remaining between them. The CDR3, as DNA: TGTGCCAGCACCCGGGACCCGGGAGCCTACGAGCAGTACTTC. Amino acid sequence: CASTRDPGAYEQYF.

This clonotype was detected only a few times. The chain joins TRBV13 to TRBJ1-3; perhaps TRBD1 as D (5 bases). V gave up 7 bases and J gave up 0 bases, with 13 bases separating them. Germline V CDR1 and CDR2: PRHDT, FYEKMQ (reference sequence). CDR3 length: 15 residues. CDR3 sequence: CASTPGVGSGNTIYF. The CDR3, as DNA: TGTGCCAGCACTCCGGGGGTTGGCTCTGGAAACACCATATATTTT.

In its sample, this clonotype was seen many times. The CDR3 nucleotides read TGTGCCAGCAGCTTTTATGGCGGGACAGTTCTAGGGCCTGGAAACACCATATATTTT. Protein sequence: CASSFYGGTVLGPGNTIYF. V gene TRBV7-2 combines with J gene TRBJ1-3, with 7 bases lining up with TRBD1. Germline assignment: CDR1 SGHTA and CDR2 FQGNSA. Unmatched junction bases numbered 16, after V lost 3 bases and J lost 2 bases. The CDR3 loop spans 19 amino acids.

Ten or more counts support this clonotype. This chain joins TRBV7-2 and TRBJ1-1; TRBD1 aligns across 8 bases. Unmatched junction bases numbered 6, after V lost 0 bases and J lost 0 bases. The CDR3 runs to 17 residues. From germline, CDR1 is SGHTA and CDR2 FQGNSA. The CDR3 DNA reads TGTGCCAGCAGCTTAGCGGACAGGGTTTACTTGAACACTGAAGCTTTCTTT. Residues: CASSLADRVYLNTEAFF. Full variable domain (remainder filled in from reference TRBV7-2 and TRBJ1-1): GAGVSQSPSNKVTEKGKDVELRCDPISGHTALYWYRQSLGQGLEFLIYFQGNSAPDKSGLPSDRFSAERTGGSVSTLTIQRTQQEDSAVYLCASSLADRVYLNTEAFFGQGTRLTVV.

There are many counts of this clonotype. The V gene is TRBV19, the J gene TRBJ1-1, with no clear D. V gave up 4 bases and J gave up 5 bases, with 14 bases separating them. CDR3 length: 14 amino acids. Germline CDR1 is LNHDA and CDR2 is SQIVND (reference sequence). The CDR3 DNA sequence: TGTGCCAGTAGTAAAAACTCGGTAGGGACTGAAGCTTTCTTT. Translated, it gives CASSKNSVGTEAFF.

This clonotype was found many times. The chain has TRBV6-6 and TRBJ2-3; 9 bases are a match to TRBD2. The CDR3 consists of 18 residues. Germline CDR1 reads MNHNY; CDR2 reads SVGAGI (reference sequence). Unmatched junction bases numbered 11, after V lost 2 bases and J lost 2 bases. The chain's CDR3 is CASSYAIPGLADTDTQYF. CDR3 sequence (DNA): TGTGCCAGCAGTTACGCCATCCCGGGACTAGCCGACACAGATACGCAGTATTTT.

This clonotype was seen repeatedly, ten times or more. This sequence joins TRBV27 and TRBJ2-1; no clear D gene. Trimming shortened V by 5 bases and J by 0 bases, and 11 bases separated the two germline ends. There are 15 residues in the CDR3. CDR1 is MNHEY and CDR2 is SMNVEV in the germline V gene (reference sequence). DNA for the CDR3: TGTGCCAGCAGTCGAATCGGAAGCTCCTACAATGAGCAGTTCTTC. It is translated as CASSRIGSSYNEQFF.

This clonotype was counted at least ten times. The chain joins TRBV20-1 to TRBJ2-3; D possibly corresponds to TRBD2 (6 bases). The CDR3 contains 14 residues. CDR1 DFQATT and CDR2 SNEGSKA come from the germline V gene (reference sequence). Trimming removed 7 bases at V and 2 bases at J, with 16 bases between. CDR3 in DNA: TGCAGTGTTCTCTCTGGACTACCCACAGATACGCAGTATTTT. Its translation: CSVLSGLPTDTQYF.

This clonotype has more than one count but fewer than ten. The genes are TRBV9 and TRBJ2-1; the D is unclear. Germline assignment: CDR1 SGDLS and CDR2 YYNGEE. V was shortened by 2 bases and J by 2 bases, with 5 bases between the two germline ends. The CDR3 is 13 amino acids. The CDR3 bases are TGTGCCAGCAGCGTTCTAGCCTACAATGAGCAGTTCTTC. Amino acids: CASSVLAYNEQFF. The entire variable domain, with the rest obtained from reference TRBV9 and TRBJ2-1, is as follows: DSGVTQTPKHLITATGQRVTLRCSPRSGDLSVYWYQQSLDQGLQFLIQYYNGEERAKGNILERFSAQQFPDLHSELNLSSLELGDSALYFCASSVLAYNEQFFGPGTRLTVL.

The V and J genes are TRBV25-1 and TRBJ1-1; no clear D. This CDR3 contains 16 residues. V was clipped by 3 bases and J by 4 bases, with 18 bases between them. Germline values: CDR1 MGHDK, CDR2 SYGVNS. The CDR3 region has the DNA TGTGCCAGCAGTGATATATATTCGGCGGGTCTCACTGAAGCTTTCTTT. Protein sequence: CASSDIYSAGLTEAFF.

This clonotype appeared many times. The chain has TRBV5-6 and TRBJ2-7; 7 bases match TRBD1. This CDR3 region has 13 residues. In germline, CDR1 is SGHDT, CDR2 YYEEEE. J lost 3 bases, V lost 3 bases, and 3 bases had no gene match. For the CDR3, the DNA is TGTGCCAGCAGCTGGGACAGCGGCTACGAGCAGTACTTC. Its protein product is CASSWDSGYEQYF.

This clonotype was observed many times. The V call is TRBV6-1, the J call TRBJ1-1; 9 bases map to TRBD1. Germline V gives CDR1 MNHNS, CDR2 SASEGT. The CDR3 has 13 amino acids. V was clipped by 8 bases and J by 6 bases; unmatched bases: 7. DNA for the CDR3: TGTGCCAGCCGGGGACAGGGAAATTCTGAAGCTTTCTTT. Translating it yields CASRGQGNSEAFF.

This clonotype appeared many times. The chain employs TRBV3-1 and TRBJ1-4; perhaps TRBD1 as D (5 bases). The V end was cut by 0 bases, the J end by 7 bases, with 21 bases between. Germline V gives CDR1 LGHDT, CDR2 YNNKEL (reference sequence). The CDR3 extends over 18 amino acids. CDR3 bases: TGTGCCAGCAGCCAAGAGAATTCTATCGGGGCAGTAGGTGAAAAACTGTTTTTT. Amino acids: CASSQENSIGAVGEKLFF.

This clonotype was observed at least ten times. V and J are TRBV27 and TRBJ2-3; 11 bases agree with TRBD2. The V and J ends lost 6 bases and 0 bases, in that order; junction bases with no gene match: 2. The CDR3 runs to 15 residues. Germline V CDR1 and CDR2: MNHEY, SMNVEV (reference sequence). The CDR3 spells CASRGLAGSTDTQYF. The CDR3 DNA sequence: TGTGCCAGCAGAGGACTAGCGGGCAGCACAGATACGCAGTATTTT.

The chain employs TRBV20-1 and TRBJ1-1; perhaps TRBD1 as D (5 bases). The CDR3 loop spans 14 amino acids. In germline, CDR1 is DFQATT, CDR2 SNEGSKA (reference sequence). Trimming took off 6 bases at V and 4 bases at J, with 18 bases between the two ends. The CDR3 sequence is CSAPSERGLTEAFF. Written as DNA, the CDR3 is TGCAGTGCCCCGAGTGAGCGGGGCCTCACTGAAGCTTTCTTT.

This clonotype was seen many times. The CDR3 reads CASSLEGWMANEQYF. DNA for the CDR3: TGCGCCAGCAGCTTGGAAGGTTGGATGGCTAACGAGCAGTACTTC. The rearrangement uses TRBV5-1 and TRBJ2-7; D ambiguous. The CDR3 is 15 residues long. V shed 0 bases and J shed 5 bases, with 15 bases lying between them. Germline loops: CDR1 SGHRS, CDR2 YFSETQ.

This clonotype was seen many times. The chain has TRBV27 and TRBJ1-2; D not certain. The CDR3 has 13 residues. V lost 3 bases, J lost 3 bases, and 8 bases lay in between. Per the germline V gene, CDR1 is MNHEY and CDR2 is SMNVEV (reference sequence). CDR3 in DNA: TGTGCCAGCAGTTTTTATCGGGACTATGGCTACACCTTC. Its protein is CASSFYRDYGYTF.

This clonotype was counted many times. This chain uses TRBV6-2 or TRBV6-3 with TRBJ2-5; 7 bases are a match to TRBD2. The CDR3 loop spans 13 amino acids. The ends lost 7 bases at V and 2 bases at J; junction bases unmatched: 4. Germline values: CDR1 MNHEY, CDR2 SVGEGT. The CDR3 sequence: CASTSGRQETQYF. The CDR3, as DNA: TGTGCCAGCACCTCCGGGAGGCAAGAGACCCAGTACTTC.

This clonotype was detected ten times or more. The chain combines TRBV28 with TRBJ2-7; perhaps TRBD2 as D (5 bases). Germline CDR1 and CDR2: MDHEN and SYDVKM. The CDR3 runs to 14 residues. V was clipped by 2 bases and J by 7 bases, with 15 bases between them. In nucleotides, the CDR3 is TGTGCCAGCAGTTTACCGGACGGGTCGGGAGAGCAGTACTTC. Protein sequence: CASSLPDGSGEQYF.

The rearrangement uses TRBV28 and TRBJ2-1; D uncertain. In germline, CDR1 is MDHEN, CDR2 SYDVKM. The CDR3 loop spans 14 amino acids. Trimming removed 3 bases at V and 15 bases at J, with 21 bases between. The CDR3 protein is CASSLSGPGPRGFF. The CDR3 bases are TGTGCCAGCAGTTTGTCCGGCCCCGGCCCTCGAGGGTTCTTC.

This clonotype was seen ten or more times. V and J are TRBV7-8 and TRBJ1-1, with D unresolved. The germline CDR1 and CDR2 sequences are SGHVS and FQNEAQ. V lost 2 bases, J lost 8 bases, and 12 bases lay in between. The CDR3 covers 13 residues. The CDR3 loop is CASSLSVSREAFF. The DNA for the CDR3 is TGTGCCAGCAGCTTATCGGTTTCCAGGGAAGCTTTCTTT.